This T cell receptor (beta chain) comes out of a study of OX40 agonist ivuxolimab in advanced cancers. At the level of the study: Every patient in dose escalation had hepatocellular carcinoma, melanoma, renal cell or head and neck cancer. The group had a mean age of 60 years, ranged from about 23 to 85, and was roughly 80% male. General study results and limits: Partial responders at 0.1-3.0 mg/kg showed near-lowest clonal expansion. Also showing low normalized T-cell clonal expansion were some of the nonresponders.

Repertoires were generated with immunoSEQ multiplex PCR, while TCRdb's copy carries only in-frame clones and drops some. The repertoire has tens of thousands of clones, 93% of them found once; the top ten carry about 17%. CDR1 and CDR2 (germline): SGHAT, FQNNGV. This CDR3 is 15 amino acids long. V was clipped by 5 bases and J by 0 bases, with 12 bases between them. As to this clone: Antigen specificity is unknown.

The specimen comprised CD4+ or CD8+ T cells sorted from blood, sampled in a trial of the OX40 agonist ivuxolimab. The J gene is TRBJ2-3, the V gene TRBV11-2; D may be TRBD2 (7 bases). This TCR was sampled from an adult with an advanced solid tumor such as melanoma, head and neck, liver or kidney cancer. The CDR3 coding sequence is TGTGCCAGCAGCCTGGGGGGGCCCAGCACAGATACGCAGTATTTT. This translates into CASSLGGPSTDTQYF. The whole variable domain, remainder taken from reference TRBV11-2 and TRBJ2-3, is EAGVAQSPRYKIIEKRQSVAFWCNPISGHATLYWYQQILGQGPKLLIQFQNNGVVDDSQLPKDRFSAERLKGVDSTLKIQPAKLEDSAVYLCASSLGGPSTDTQYFGPGTRLTVL.